Listed below are T cell receptor beta chains from one sample, sequenced in a study of cytomegalovirus exposure and HLA in healthy donors. Assay: immunoSEQ multiplex PCR; the TCRdb copy retains only in-frame clones and omits some. Among some 120,000 clones listed, 83% were seen once. The sample consisted of PBMCs. These receptors all come from a woman aged 40 to 55 in good health and CMV-seropositive. Each CDR3 is given with its conserved first and last residue. A D gene is named only where the DNA matches it firmly. Not every row has a clone size; where given, it reads once, few, many or a size class.

>TRBJ2-7|NA|TRBD1|TRBV28
CASSLTGGLYEQYF
TGTGCCAGCAGTTTAACAGGGGGTCTCTACGAGCAGTACTTC
>TRBJ1-4|NA|NA|TRBV7-8
CASSLRGLGTNEKLFF
TGTGCCAGCAGCCTCAGGGGATTGGGTACTAATGAAAAACTGTTTTTT
>TRBJ2-1|NA|TRBD2|TRBV9
CASSVVGGLAHEQFF
TGTGCCAGCAGCGTAGTAGGTGGACTAGCCCATGAGCAGTTCTTC
>TRBJ1-2|once|TRBD1|TRBV27
CASSLHLGQEYGYTF
TGTGCCAGCAGTTTACATCTGGGACAGGAATATGGCTACACCTTC
>TRBJ1-1|NA|NA|TRBV19
CASSPGVNTEAFF
TGTGCCAGTAGCCCGGGGGTGAACACTGAAGCTTTCTTT
>TRBJ1-2|NA|NA|TRBV9
CASSVEQGGNGYTF
TGTGCCAGCAGCGTAGAACAGGGTGGGAATGGCTACACCTTC
>TRBJ2-5|NA|TRBD2|TRBV19
CASRPLAAGGETQYF
TGTGCCAGTAGGCCACTAGCGGCTGGAGGGGAGACCCAGTACTTC
>TRBJ2-7|NA|TRBD1|TRBV29-1
CSVEGSTGTGYEQYF
TGCAGCGTTGAAGGAAGCACCGGGACAGGGTACGAGCAGTACTTC
>TRBJ2-5|NA|NA|TRBV7-3
CASSPGTQETQYF
TGTGCCAGCAGCCCCGGGACACAAGAGACCCAGTACTTC
>TRBJ2-7|NA|TRBD2|TRBV7-9
CASTRAGGYEQYF
TGTGCCAGCACCCGGGCGGGAGGGTACGAGCAGTACTTC
>TRBJ2-7|NA|NA|TRBV19
CASSPGEGRSYEQYF
TGTGCCAGTAGTCCGGGAGAAGGAAGGTCCTACGAGCAGTACTTC
>TRBJ2-1|NA|NA|TRBV6-5
CASTEGDSYNEQFF
TGTGCCAGCACTGAGGGAGACTCCTACAATGAGCAGTTCTTC
>TRBJ2-1|NA|TRBD2|TRBV6-5
CASSTLAGGGEQFF
TGTGCCAGCAGTACCCTAGCGGGAGGGGGTGAGCAGTTCTTC
>TRBJ2-5|once|TRBD1|TRBV11-2
CASSLGGTGEDF
TGTGCCAGCAGCTTAGGCGGGACAGGGGAGGACTTC
>TRBJ2-1|NA|TRBD2|TRBV7-8
CASSVTSGSGYEQFF
TGTGCCAGCAGCGTTACTAGCGGGAGTGGCTATGAGCAGTTCTTC
>TRBJ2-5|NA|TRBD2|TRBV5-1
CASSLAGGTTQYF
TGCGCCAGCAGCTTGGCCGGGGGGACGACCCAGTACTTC
>TRBJ2-7|NA|NA|TRBV28
CASSLLLRGREQYF
TGTGCCAGCAGTTTATTGTTGCGGGGCCGCGAGCAGTACTTC
>TRBJ1-1|NA|NA|TRBV28
CASSLFVMNTEAFF
TGTGCCAGCAGTTTGTTTGTCATGAACACTGAAGCTTTCTTT
>TRBJ1-2|NA|TRBD1|TRBV6-5
CASSKTGTGAYGYTF
TGTGCCAGCAGTAAAACCGGGACAGGCGCCTATGGCTACACCTTC
>TRBJ1-1|NA|NA|TRBV19
CASSIFTEAFF
TGTGCCAGTAGTATCTTCACTGAAGCTTTCTTT
>TRBJ1-2|NA|NA|TRBV5-6
CASSLGVSVGYTF
TGTGCCAGCAGCTTGGGGGTCAGCGTGGGCTACACCTTC
>TRBJ2-1|NA|NA|TRBV9
CASSPRNRDLPYNEQFF
TGTGCCAGCAGCCCGCGAAACCGGGACTTACCCTACAATGAGCAGTTCTTC
>TRBJ2-5|NA|NA|TRBV5-1
CASSFGQGIKTQYF
TGCGCCAGCAGCTTCGGTCAGGGTATTAAGACCCAGTACTTC
>TRBJ2-2|NA|NA|TRBV9
CASSVVSTGELFF
TGTGCCAGCAGCGTAGTATCGACCGGGGAGCTGTTTTTT
>TRBJ2-1|few|TRBD2|TRBV7-9
CASSLPSGSLGNEQFF
TGTGCCAGCAGCTTACCTAGCGGGAGCTTAGGGAATGAGCAGTTCTTC
>TRBJ2-1|NA|NA|TRBV6-4
CASSGPGYNEQFF
TGTGCCAGCAGTGGACCGGGATACAATGAGCAGTTCTTC
>TRBJ2-7|NA|NA|TRBV11-3
CASSLGGSYEQYF
TGTGCCAGCAGCTTAGGTGGGAGCTACGAGCAGTACTTC
>TRBJ1-2|NA|NA|TRBV15
CATSRDQNSNYGYTF
TGTGCCACCAGCAGAGATCAGAACAGTAACTATGGCTACACCTTC